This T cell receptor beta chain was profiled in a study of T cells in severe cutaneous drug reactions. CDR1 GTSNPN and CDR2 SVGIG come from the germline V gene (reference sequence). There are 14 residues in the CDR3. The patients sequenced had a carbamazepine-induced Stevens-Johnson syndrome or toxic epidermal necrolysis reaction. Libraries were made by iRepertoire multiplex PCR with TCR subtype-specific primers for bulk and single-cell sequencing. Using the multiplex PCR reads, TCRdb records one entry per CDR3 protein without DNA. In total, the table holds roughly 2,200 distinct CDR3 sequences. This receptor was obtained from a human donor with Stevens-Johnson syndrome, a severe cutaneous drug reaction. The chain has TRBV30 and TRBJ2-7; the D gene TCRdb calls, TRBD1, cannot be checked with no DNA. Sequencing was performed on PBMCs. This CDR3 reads CAWSVSGERYEQYF.